This T cell receptor beta chain was observed in a study of glioma-infiltrating T cells after dendritic cell vaccination (dated by TCRdb to 2016 to 2017). General notes on the study: The cohort included approximately 15 glioblastoma patients drawn from Phase I and II dendritic cell vaccination trials, of whom 9 were newly diagnosed and 6 had recurrent disease. Autologous tumor lysate-pulsed dendritic cell vaccination was administered to the patients between about 2003 and 2012. The vaccine consisted of monocyte-derived dendritic cells cultured approximately seven days with IL-4 and GM-CSF, then pulsed overnight with autologous tumor lysate. Each patient was given three intradermal dendritic cell vaccine injections, spaced two weeks apart, in the arm below the axilla. In glioblastoma patients vaccinated with dendritic cells, deep sequencing of TCR beta CDR3 regions served to measure tumor-infiltrating lymphocyte content and to compare repertoires between tumor and blood. Survival after dendritic cell vaccination was correlated with TCR sequencing metrics such as TIL content and the overlap between tumor and blood repertoires. Broader findings and caveats from the paper: The cohort was small and heterogeneous, with few patients having full blood and tumor sets and even fewer initial-recurrent tumor pairs. TCR clonality showed no direct relationship with survival, which suggests that a diverse polyclonal response may be important. The response model built on TCR overlap across three groups was characterized as speculative, with prospective validation still needed. Longer time to progression and overall survival after dendritic cell vaccination were predicted by higher estimated pretreatment TIL content.

The immunoSEQ assay amplified TCRB CDR3 regions from 1.5 to 2.5 micrograms of genomic DNA, or from all available DNA when less than that amount was available. The multiplex PCR relied on 60 forward primers for TCR V beta segments and 13 reverse primers for J beta segments. To estimate the number of reads per starting template, synthetic control templates were added to each sample at limiting dilution. Reads of 87 bp were generated by sequencing on the Illumina HiSeq System. From the authors' description of their analysis: PCR and sequencing errors were removed by a nearest neighbor algorithm that merged closely related sequences. TCR overlap was measured as the percentage of unique tumor TCR beta sequences that were also present in the peripheral blood of the same patient. TCRdb mirrors the immuneACCESS table, restricted to in-frame sequences. Some clones are absent from its copies; in checked studies, under half trace to an unresolved V gene, and the reason for the others is unknown. V, J and clone size reflect that table, while D and trimming were determined from the DNA. The sample has approximately 84,000 clones on record, approximately 90% of them singletons. The ten largest clones add up to more than 15% of the sample.

This clone was observed once. There is no known antigen for this receptor. No qualities accompany the bases; no much larger clone lies one base away. Clipping removes 0 bases from V and 4 bases from J, with 8 as the unmatched junction base count. The CDR3 measures 17 amino acids from cysteine to phenylalanine. This entry keeps only the CDR3 DNA: 51 bases, framed from base 1. Sequences LGHNA (CDR1) and YNFKEQ (CDR2) are obtained from the germline V gene. Patients were selected on the basis of adequate residual fresh-frozen tumor tissue and more than two years of available survival data. None of the glioblastoma patients carried an isocitrate dehydrogenase mutation, although molecular status otherwise varied. PBMC were collected before vaccination, two weeks after the third vaccination, and at tumor progression when it occurred. The Qiagen DNeasy Blood extraction Kit was used to extract genomic DNA.

The rearrangement combines TRBV4-2 with TRBJ2-2; a stretch of 7 junction bases matches TRBD2. The source was blood, collected before dendritic cell vaccination. The TCR originated in a human donor with glioblastoma. The nucleotide sequence is TGTGCCAGCAGCCAAGAGGTGGCTAGCGGTTTCACCGGGGAGCTGTTTTTT. The encoded protein is CASSQEVASGFTGELFF.